The next 8 T cell receptor beta chains were all read from a single sample in a study of cytotoxic CD8 clonotypes in ibrutinib-treated CLL. Using immunoSEQ multiplex PCR, the repertoire was profiled, and TCRdb retains in-frame clones only, with some absent. Counted here are over 130,000 clones, more than 70% occurring once; the ten biggest clones make up less than 9%. The source was PBMCs, collected after 36 months of ibrutinib treatment. Every receptor here comes from a human donor with chronic lymphocytic leukemia.

This chain joins TRBV5-4 and TRBJ1-2; 8 positions agree with TRBD1. From germline, CDR1 is SGHNT and CDR2 YYREEE (reference sequence). The CDR3 is made up of 14 amino acids. Trimming cost V 4 bases and J 5 bases; bases outside gene matches: 7. The CDR3 loop reads CASSLNRGNYGYTF. In DNA, the CDR3 is TGTGCCAGCAGCCTCAACAGGGGGAATTATGGCTACACCTTC.

The V call is TRBV18, the J call TRBJ2-1, with D perhaps TRBD1 (5 bases). Deletions cut 8 bases from V and 10 bases from J, with 24 bases between. CDR3 length: 15 amino acids. Per the germline V gene, CDR1 is KGHSH and CDR2 is LQKENI. CDR3 loop: CASASQPRQSKEQFF. The CDR3 DNA is TGTGCCAGCGCGTCTCAACCGAGACAGTCGAAGGAGCAGTTCTTC.

Only one count was recorded for this clone. The J gene is TRBJ1-5, the V gene TRBV7-9, with 11 bases aligning to TRBD1. After removal of 4 bases from V and 6 bases from J, the junction contained 2 bases not matched to a gene. The CDR3 is 14 amino acids. Germline CDR1 SEHNR, CDR2 FQNEAQ (reference sequence). The chain's CDR3 is CASSSDRGRQPQHF. DNA for the CDR3: TGTGCCAGCAGCTCGGACAGGGGGCGTCAGCCCCAGCATTTT.

V is TRBV6-6 and J is TRBJ1-2; 8 positions agree with TRBD1. The CDR3 runs 15 residues. Germline lookup yields CDR1 MNHNY and CDR2 SVGAGI (reference sequence). The ends lost 4 bases at V and 7 bases at J; junction bases unmatched: 11. For the CDR3, the DNA is TGTGCCAGCAGTTCTGGGCAGGGGGCGCCGGGTGGCTACACCTTC. Translating it yields CASSSGQGAPGGYTF.

The chain carries TRBV10-3 and TRBJ1-1; D call uncertain. The CDR3 has 12 amino acids. The V gene's germline CDR1 is ENHRY and CDR2 SYGVKD. V was trimmed by 5 bases and J by 3 bases, leaving 7 bases between them. This CDR3 is CAISPEDTEAFF. In nucleotides, the CDR3 is TGTGCCATCAGTCCTGAGGACACTGAAGCTTTCTTT.

The CDR3 spells CATSSRVVANEKLFF. The CDR3 DNA reads TGTGCCACCAGCTCTAGGGTCGTGGCTAATGAAAAACTGTTTTTT. The V and J genes are TRBV15 and TRBJ1-4; D is unclear. Trimming removed 5 bases at V and 3 bases at J, with 13 bases between. The CDR3 has 15 residues. Germline V gene lookup returns CDR1 LNHNV and CDR2 YYDKDF (reference sequence).

CDR3 in amino acids: CASGGGWRNSPLHF. Here the CDR3 DNA reads TGCGCCAGCGGGGGGGGTTGGAGGAATTCACCCCTCCACTTT. V and J are TRBV4-1 and TRBJ1-6; D perhaps matches TRBD1 (5 bases). Germline lookup yields CDR1 MGHRA and CDR2 YSYEKL. The length of the CDR3 is 14 residues. Trimming took off 8 bases at V and 7 bases at J, with 15 bases between the two ends.

The J gene is TRBJ2-7, the V gene TRBV27, with D hard to call. V was cut by 1 base and J by 2 bases, with 6 bases left in between. Germline V gives CDR1 MNHEY, CDR2 SMNVEV (reference sequence). The CDR3 contains 13 residues. This chain's CDR3 is CASSLFGPYEQYF. The DNA of the CDR3 is TGTGCCAGCAGTTTATTTGGCCCCTACGAGCAGTACTTC.